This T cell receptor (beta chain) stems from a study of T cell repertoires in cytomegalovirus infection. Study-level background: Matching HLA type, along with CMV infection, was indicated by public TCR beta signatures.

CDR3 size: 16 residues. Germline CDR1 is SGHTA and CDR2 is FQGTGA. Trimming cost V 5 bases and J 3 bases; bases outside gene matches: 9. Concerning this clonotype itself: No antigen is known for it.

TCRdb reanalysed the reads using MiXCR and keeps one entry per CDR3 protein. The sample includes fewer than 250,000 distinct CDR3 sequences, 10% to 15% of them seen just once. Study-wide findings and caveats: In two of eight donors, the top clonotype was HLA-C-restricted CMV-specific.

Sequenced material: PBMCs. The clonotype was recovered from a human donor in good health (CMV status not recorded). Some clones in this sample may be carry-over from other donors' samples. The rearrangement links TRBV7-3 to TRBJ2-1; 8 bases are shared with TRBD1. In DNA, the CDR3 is TGTGCCAGCAGCCCGACCGGACAGGGTTACTACAATGAGCAGTTCTTC. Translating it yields CASSPTGQGYYNEQFF.